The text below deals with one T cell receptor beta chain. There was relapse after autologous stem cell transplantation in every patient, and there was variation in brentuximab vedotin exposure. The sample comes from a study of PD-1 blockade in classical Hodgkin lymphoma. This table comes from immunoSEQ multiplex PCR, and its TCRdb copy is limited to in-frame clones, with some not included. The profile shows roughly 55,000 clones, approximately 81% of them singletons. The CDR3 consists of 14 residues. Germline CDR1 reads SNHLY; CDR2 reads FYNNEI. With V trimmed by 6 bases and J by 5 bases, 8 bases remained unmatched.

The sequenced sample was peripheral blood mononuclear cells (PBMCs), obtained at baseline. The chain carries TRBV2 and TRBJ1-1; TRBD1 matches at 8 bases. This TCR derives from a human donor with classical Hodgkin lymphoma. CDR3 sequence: CASRAGGVRTEAFF. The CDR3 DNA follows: TGTGCCAGCAGGGCAGGGGGCGTCAGGACTGAAGCTTTCTTT.